These 23 T cell receptor beta chains were sequenced from one sample in a study of CD8 T cells in Susac syndrome. Random hexamers primed reverse transcription of 0.5 to 1 ug RNA. TCRdb analysed the immunoSEQ multiplex PCR reads with MiXCR anew, one entry per CDR3 protein. This sample yields over 120,000 distinct CDR3 sequences, of which 94% are seen a single time; more than 0.065% belongs to the top ten. The sequencing sample was made of CD4+ T cells from PBMCs. All receptors come from a human donor in good health.

This chain uses TRBV6-1 with TRBJ2-7; D might be TRBD2 (5 bases). The V end was cut by 5 bases, the J end by 0 bases, with 14 bases between. Germline V lookup: CDR1 MNHNS, CDR2 SASEGT. CDR3 size: 15 residues. CDR3 sequence reads: CASSRSRGSSYEQYF. CDR3 nucleotide sequence: TGTGCCAGCAGTCGAAGCCGGGGTAGCTCCTACGAGCAGTACTTC.

J is TRBJ2-1 and V is TRBV19, with 7 bases identical to TRBD2. Germline CDR1 is LNHDA and CDR2 is SQIVND (reference sequence). This CDR3 comprises 15 residues. Losses at the gene ends were 6 bases for V and 0 bases for J; bases not matched to a gene: 5. The chain's CDR3 is CASRRAGSSYNEQFF. The CDR3 nucleotides read TGTGCCAGTAGAAGAGCGGGGAGCTCCTACAATGAGCAGTTCTTC.

The chain has TRBV5-1 and TRBJ1-2, with a weak D call TRBD1 (5 bases). V lost 3 bases and J 5 bases, leaving 17 bases between the germline ends. Per germline, CDR1 SGHRS and CDR2 YFSETQ. CDR3 length: 15 residues. The CDR3 protein is CASSSRPKEGYGYTF. CDR3 in DNA: TGCGCCAGCAGCTCCCGGCCTAAGGAGGGGTATGGCTACACCTTC. Full variable domain (outside the CDR3, taken from reference TRBV5-1 and TRBJ1-2): KAGVTQTPRYLIKTRGQQVTLSCSPISGHRSVSWYQQTPGQGLQFLFEYFSETQRNKGNFPGRFSGRQFSNSRSEMNVSTLELGDSALYLCASSSRPKEGYGYTFGSGTRLTVV.

Here the CDR3 reads CSAQTAGRNGYTF. The CDR3, as DNA: TGCAGTGCGCAGACTGCAGGGAGAAATGGCTACACCTTC. This rearrangement joins TRBV20-1 to TRBJ1-2, with TRBD1 as a possible D gene (5 bases). Trimming left V 6 bases short and J 6 bases short, with 17 bases between. The CDR3 is made up of 13 amino acids. Germline CDR1 reads DFQATT; CDR2 reads SNEGSKA (reference sequence).

A single count supports this clonotype. The chain carries TRBV6-5 and TRBJ2-7, with D tentatively TRBD2 (6 bases). This CDR3 has 15 amino acids. Germline V CDR1 and CDR2: MNHEY, SVGAGI. Trimming removed 2 bases at V and 4 bases at J, with 15 bases between. The CDR3 spells CASSYRRDHPYEQYF. Written as DNA, the CDR3 is TGTGCCAGCAGTTACAGGCGGGATCATCCATACGAGCAGTACTTC.

The chain recombines TRBV20-1 with TRBJ2-1, with D possibly TRBD2 on 5 matching bases. The CDR3 is made up of 13 amino acids. Per germline, CDR1 DFQATT and CDR2 SNEGSKA (reference sequence). Trimming cost V 4 bases and J 2 bases, with 9 bases left between them. CDR3 DNA: TGCAGTGCTATACCGGGGACCTACAATGAGCAGTTCTTC. Amino acid sequence: CSAIPGTYNEQFF.

The V gene is TRBV18, the J gene TRBJ2-3; no definite D call. The V gene lost 7 bases and the J gene lost 0 bases, with 11 bases spanning the gap. Germline CDR1 and CDR2: KGHSH and LQKENI. The CDR3 length is 14 residues. The CDR3 protein is CASFRSSSTDTQYF. In DNA form, the CDR3 reads TGTGCCAGCTTCCGGTCTTCTAGCACAGATACGCAGTATTTT.

The chain links TRBV5-1 to TRBJ2-3; D tentatively fits TRBD1 or TRBD2 (5 bases each). This CDR3 region has 15 residues. Germline assignment: CDR1 SGHRS and CDR2 YFSETQ. Trimming cost V 6 bases and J 0 bases, with 14 bases left between them. The CDR3 nucleotides read TGCGCCAGCAACCTCTACGGGGCTAGCACAGATACGCAGTATTTT. Its protein is CASNLYGASTDTQYF.

The rearrangement uses TRBV28 and TRBJ2-2; D is perhaps TRBD2 (6 bases). The V gene's germline CDR1 is MDHEN and CDR2 SYDVKM. This CDR3 comprises 13 residues. V gave up 8 bases and J gave up 7 bases, with 14 bases separating them. DNA of the CDR3: TGTGCCAGCCGGGGCCACGGGGGCGGGGAGCTGTTTTTT. It is translated as CASRGHGGGELFF.

The V call is TRBV14, the J call TRBJ2-3, with TRBD2 identical over 11 bases. In germline, CDR1 is SGHDN, CDR2 FVKESK. Germline trimming cut 0 bases from V and 6 bases from J; bases unmatched to any gene: 14. CDR3 length equals 19 residues. DNA for the CDR3: TGTGCCAGCAGCCAAGATGAATGGACTACTAGCGGGAGAACGGATACGCAGTATTTT. Its translation is CASSQDEWTTSGRTDTQYF.

The chain combines TRBV29-1 with TRBJ1-2; 8 bases match TRBD1. Germline V lookup: CDR1 SQVTM, CDR2 ANQGSEA. The CDR3 has 14 residues. Germline trimming cut 7 bases from V and 8 bases from J; bases unmatched to any gene: 15. The CDR3 reads CSGGAGGASGGYTF. In DNA form, the CDR3 reads TGCAGCGGTGGGGCAGGGGGCGCCTCGGGGGGCTACACCTTC.

This chain uses TRBV30 with TRBJ2-7, with D tentatively TRBD1 (6 bases). CDR1 GTSNPN and CDR2 SVGIG come from the germline V gene (reference sequence). This CDR3 contains 12 residues. V was shortened by 4 bases and J by 3 bases, with 10 bases between the two germline ends. The CDR3 DNA is TGTGCCTGGACCCGGGACAACTACGAGCAGTACTTC. It specifies CAWTRDNYEQYF. The full variable domain, its missing parts supplied by reference TRBV30 and TRBJ2-7, is SQTIHQWPATLVQPVGSPLSLECTVEGTSNPNLYWYRQAAGRGLQLLFYSVGIGQISSEVPQNLSASRPQDRQFILSSKKLLLSDSGFYLCAWTRDNYEQYFGPGTRLTVT.

This clonotype showed up just once. V gene TRBV20-1 combines with J gene TRBJ2-1; possibly TRBD2 for D (5 bases). V was shortened by 6 bases and J by 10 bases, with 10 bases between the two germline ends. The CDR3 extends over 10 amino acids. The germline CDR1 and CDR2 sequences are DFQATT and SNEGSKA (reference sequence). CDR3 sequence (DNA): TGCAGTGCCGGGATACGGGAGCAGTTCTTC. It is translated as CSAGIREQFF.

The chain recombines TRBV2 with TRBJ2-1; D possibly uses TRBD1 or TRBD2 (6 bases each). This CDR3 is 15 amino acids long. V lost 2 bases and J 10 bases, leaving 18 bases between the germline ends. Looked up from germline, CDR1 is SNHLY and CDR2 is FYNNEI. The CDR3 here is CASSEWGAHLKEQFF. CDR3 nucleotide sequence: TGTGCCAGCAGTGAATGGGGGGCGCACCTCAAAGAGCAGTTCTTC. Variable domain in full (rest from reference TRBV2 and TRBJ2-1): EPEVTQTPSHQVTQMGQEVILRCVPISNHLYFYWYRQILGQKVEFLVSFYNNEISEKSEIFDDQFSVERPDGSNFTLKIRSTKLEDSAMYFCASSEWGAHLKEQFFGPGTRLTVL.

On this clonotype itself: One end of the junction fails to match germline, which may point to a read error. The chain joins TRBV5-1 to TRBJ1-1, with D perhaps matching TRBD1 (6 bases). CDR3 length equals 14 residues. Germline CDR1 SGHRS, CDR2 YFSETQ. In nucleotides, the CDR3 is TGCGCCAGCAGCTTGGCAGGGGAGGTCACTGAAGTTTTCTTT. The encoded protein is CASSLAGEVTEVFF. Filled out from reference TRBV5-1 and TRBJ1-1, the complete variable domain reads KAGVTQTPRYLIKTRGQQVTLSCSPISGHRSVSWYQQTPGQGLQFLFEYFSETQRNKGNFPGRFSGRQFSNSRSEMNVSTLELGDSALYLCASSLAGEVTEVFFGQGTRLTVV.

On this clonotype itself: One end of the junction does not line up with germline, which may come from a read error. This chain joins TRBV5-6 and TRBJ2-7; D gene ambiguous. The CDR3 covers 15 residues. CDR1 is SGHDT and CDR2 is YYEEEE in the germline V gene. The CDR3 DNA is TGTGCCAGCAGTTTGGGTTGGCCCCTGGGCTACGAGCAGTACTTC. Amino acids: CASSLGWPLGYEQYF.

The rearrangement joins TRBV20-1 to TRBJ2-1; 10 nucleotides agree with TRBD2. The CDR3 spans 16 residues. From germline, CDR1 is DFQATT and CDR2 SNEGSKA (reference sequence). The ends lost 2 bases at V and 5 bases at J; junction bases unmatched: 9. The CDR3: CSARSGLAGANNEQFF. The CDR3 DNA reads as TGCAGTGCTAGAAGTGGCCTAGCGGGAGCAAACAATGAGCAGTTCTTC.

CDR3 sequence: CASTTFGGAFF. As DNA, the CDR3 is TGTGCCAGTACCACCTTCGGGGGAGCTTTCTTT. The chain joins TRBV28 to TRBJ1-1; maybe TRBD1 (5 bases). The ends were cut back, 9 bases at V and 10 bases at J, with 15 bases in the middle. CDR3 length equals 11 residues. Germline V CDR1 and CDR2: MDHEN, SYDVKM.

This CDR3 reads CASRRTGIVEQYF. The CDR3 DNA follows: TGTGCCAGCCGCCGGACAGGGATCGTCGAGCAGTACTTC. The chain carries TRBV12-3 or TRBV12-4 and TRBJ2-7; 8 bases match TRBD1. This CDR3 spans 13 amino acids. With 8 bases clipped from V and 6 bases from J, the junction kept 9 bases outside the gene matches.

This CDR3 reads CASTVQGLGGYTF. Written as DNA, the CDR3 is TGTGCCAGCACAGTCCAGGGGTTAGGTGGCTACACCTTC. This rearrangement joins TRBV7-9 to TRBJ1-2; perhaps TRBD1 as D (6 bases). Germline-derived CDR1 and CDR2 are SEHNR and FQNEAQ (reference sequence). This CDR3 comprises 13 residues. V dropped 7 bases and J dropped 7 bases, with 16 bases sitting between them.

This rearrangement joins TRBV28 to TRBJ2-2; 8 nucleotides agree with TRBD1. The CDR3 is 15 residues long. V lost 6 bases and J lost 5; bases outside the gene matches: 8. CDR1 and CDR2 (germline): MDHEN, SYDVKM. As DNA, the CDR3 is TGTGCCAGCAGCATACAGGGGGGTTATACCGGGGAGCTGTTTTTT. It translates to CASSIQGGYTGELFF.

This chain connects TRBV12-3 or TRBV12-4 to TRBJ1-5; weak D call: TRBD1 (6 bases). The CDR3 has 15 residues. Deletions cut 3 bases from V and 2 bases from J, with 11 bases between. CDR3: CASSFWGAGNQPQHF. The CDR3 DNA is TGTGCCAGCAGTTTTTGGGGGGCTGGCAATCAGCCCCAGCATTTT.

The chain carries TRBV5-4 and TRBJ2-3; possible D gene TRBD1, 7 bases. CDR1 is SGHNT, CDR2 YYREEE, per germline (reference sequence). The CDR3 length is 15 residues. V was pared by 5 bases and J by 2 bases, with 15 bases between. CDR3 nucleotide sequence: TGTGCCAGCAGGGACTCAGGGGGGTACACAGATACGCAGTATTTT. Amino acids: CASRDSGGYTDTQYF. The whole variable domain, remainder taken from reference TRBV5-4 and TRBJ2-3, is ETGVTQSPTHLIKTRGQQVTLRCSSQSGHNTVSWYQQALGQGPQFIFQYYREEENGRGNFPPRFSGLQFPNYSSELNVNALELDDSALYLCASRDSGGYTDTQYFGPGTRLTVL.